A selection of T cell receptor beta chains follows, all from one sample in a study of tumor-infiltrating lymphocytes in primary liver carcinoma. TCRdb reanalysed the multiplex PCR reads using MiXCR and keeps one entry per CDR3 protein. In the table there are more than 100,000 distinct CDR3 sequences, roughly 69% of which are singletons. Specimen: liver tumor tissue from sampling region 1. The source is an older woman with primary liver carcinoma and hepatitis B virus infection. Each CDR3 is given with its conserved first and last residue. D genes are given only for firm matches. Clone size is not always given. Where it is, it says once, few, many or a class for expanded clones.

TRBJ2-2 . . TRBV28 CASSPTRGAEGTGELFF TGTGCCAGCAGTCCCACGCGGGGTGCGGAGGGCACCGGGGAGCTGTTTTTT
TRBJ1-6 . many TRBV12-3/TRBV12-4 CASRRSEYNSPLHF TGTGCCAGCAGGAGGTCAGAATATAATTCACCCCTCCACTTT
TRBJ1-2 . . TRBV11-2 CDSSLDPGGRYGYTF TGTGACAGCAGCTTAGACCCCGGGGGGCGATACGGCTACACTTTC
TRBJ2-2 TRBD1 few TRBV7-9 CASSTGTGVPGELFF TGTGCCAGCAGCACCGGGACAGGGGTTCCCGGGGAGCTGTTTTTT
TRBJ2-1 . many TRBV5-1 CASSSSSFIYNEQFF TGCGCCAGCAGCTCCTCTAGCTTTATTTACAATGAGCAGTTCTTC
TRBJ1-1 . . TRBV30 CAWNLQGDGTEVFF TGTGCCTGGAACCTCCAAGGAGATGGCACTGAAGTTTTCTTT
TRBJ2-7 TRBD1 . TRBV11-1 CASDLRTGGSYEQYF TGTGCCAGCGACTTAAGGACAGGTGGAAGCTACGAGCAGTACTTC
TRBJ2-1 TRBD2 once TRBV7-9 CASSPIAGVDINELFF TGTGCCAGCAGCCCAATAGCGGGAGTGGATATTAATGAGCTGTTCTTC
TRBJ1-1 . many TRBV12-3/TRBV12-4 CASSLRPGFLNTEAFF TGTGCCAGCAGTTTACGGCCAGGGTTTCTGAACACTGAAGCTTTCTTT
TRBJ2-5 TRBD2 . TRBV12-3/TRBV12-4 CASNQGTNGRAEETQYF TGTGCCAGCAACCAAGGGACTAACGGGAGGGCCGAAGAGACCCAGTACTTC
TRBJ1-4 . once TRBV19 CASSISWRSGINEKLFF TGTGCCAGTAGTATCAGTTGGAGGAGCGGAATTAACGAAAAACTGTTTTTT
TRBJ2-6 TRBD1 few TRBV28 CASSFAGQGATGANVLTF TGTGCCAGCAGTTTTGCGGGACAGGGGGCAACTGGGGCCAACGTCCTGACTTTC
TRBJ2-6 . many TRBV4-2 CASSRTLNSGANVLTF TGTGCCAGCAGCCGGACGCTAAATTCTGGGGCCAACGTCCTGACTTTC
TRBJ2-7 TRBD2 . TRBV12-3/TRBV12-4 CASSYWDWGGTYEQYF TGTGCCAGCAGTTATTGGGACTGGGGGGGTACCTACGAGCAGTACTTC
TRBJ2-7 . . TRBV11-2 CASSDHDRDDYGQYF TGTGCCAGCAGCGACCACGACAGAGACGACTACGGGCAGTACTTC
TRBJ2-3 TRBD2 . TRBV7-8 CASSLMGGRLGTQYF TGTGCCAGCAGCTTAATGGGCGGGAGATTGGGTACGCAGTATTTT
TRBJ2-5 . . TRBV11-3 CASSPPGLLDETQYF TGTGCCAGCAGCCCACCGGGACTCTTGGATGAGACCCAGTACTTC
TRBJ2-1 . . TRBV7-8 CASSRVDGSAEQFF TGTGCCAGCAGCCGGGTGGATGGGAGTGCTGAGCAGTTCTTC
TRBJ1-1 TRBD1 . TRBV5-1 CASSLPGTVEAFF TGCGCCAGCAGCTTGCCCGGGACAGTGGAAGCTTTCTTT
TRBJ1-6 TRBD1 many TRBV12-3/TRBV12-4 CASRTGFSPLHF TGTGCCAGCAGGACAGGGTTTTCACCCCTCCACTTT
TRBJ1-1 . . TRBV11-1 CTSSADKNTEASF TGTACCAGCAGTGCTGACAAGAACACTGAAGCTTCCTTT
TRBJ1-2 . many TRBV28 CASSSGSDYGYTF TGTGCCAGCAGTTCGGGATCAGACTATGGCTACACCTTC